Reported below is one T cell receptor beta chain. Antigen unknown. This entry belongs to a study of cytotoxic CD8 clonotypes in ibrutinib-treated CLL. Turning to the study itself: Responses: approximately 25 partial, 2 complete; after median around 68 months, roughly 14 stayed remitted, around 12 progressed. Study-wide results and limits: The study found baseline clonality above age-matched healthy donors, tracking circulating CD8+ T-cell counts. Public clonotypes, found uncommonly, either contracted or stayed stable on treatment.

Measured with immunoSEQ multiplex PCR; TCRdb has only the in-frame clones, and not every one. Counted here are approximately 170,000 clones, 88% occurring once; the ten biggest clones make up over 2.5%. From cryopreserved PBMCs came roughly 2 micrograms of genomic DNA used for TCR beta libraries. This TCR was sampled from a human donor with chronic lymphocytic leukemia. The sequencing used PBMCs, collected at disease progression, from a patient treated with ibrutinib.

CDR3 residues: CASTFSRSGRLETQYF. DNA of the CDR3: TGTGCCAGTACCTTCTCCCGTAGCGGGAGGTTGGAGACCCAGTACTTC. The rearrangement joins TRBV19 to TRBJ2-5; 10 bases agree with TRBD2. The germline V gene encodes CDR1 LNHDA and CDR2 SQIVND (reference sequence). With V trimmed by 7 bases and J by 5 bases, 13 bases remained unmatched. The CDR3 is 16 residues long. Full variable domain (missing parts from reference TRBV19 and TRBJ2-5): DGGITQSPKYLFRKEGQNVTLSCEQNLNHDAMYWYRQDPGQGLRLIYYSQIVNDFQKGDIAEGYSVSREKKESFPLTVTSAQKNPTAFYLCASTFSRSGRLETQYFGPGTRLLVL.